These 10 T cell receptor beta chains originate from one sample sequenced in a study of CD8+ T cells in alopecia areata. Sequencing relied on a cDNA template that was reverse transcribed from extracted RNA. TCRdb's copy holds only in-frame clones and misses some; the assay was immunoSEQ multiplex PCR. Among 150,000 to 200,000 clones listed, around three fifths were seen once. The treatment was: oral pan-JAK inhibitor, 5-10 mg twice daily. The sequences come from CD4+ T cells sorted from blood, collected at week 24, from a patient treated with tofacitinib. These receptors originate from a human donor with alopecia areata.

This clone appeared a few times. V is TRBV27 and J is TRBJ2-1; 8 nucleotides match TRBD2. CDR1 is MNHEY and CDR2 is SMNVEV in the germline V gene (reference sequence). The CDR3 is 15 residues long. The junction had 6 bases not matched to a gene; V was cut back by 4 bases and J by 4 bases. The chain's CDR3 is CASSSAGVQYNEQFF. In DNA, the CDR3 is TGTGCCAGCAGTTCAGCGGGGGTCCAGTACAATGAGCAGTTCTTC.

This clone was observed at least ten times. This chain links TRBV11-2 with TRBJ2-3; D is undetermined. The CDR3 contains 12 residues. V shed 5 bases and J shed 0 bases, with 3 bases lying between them. Looked up from germline, CDR1 is SGHAT and CDR2 is FQNNGV. The CDR3 DNA is TGTGCCAGCAGCATAAGCACAGATACGCAGTATTTT. It translates to CASSISTDTQYF.

The J gene is TRBJ1-3, the V gene TRBV29-1; weak D call: TRBD1 (5 bases). Between the trimmed V and J ends, which lost 6 bases and 3 bases, there was a span of 12 bases. The CDR3 is 13 amino acids. CDR1 is SQVTM and CDR2 is ANQGSEA in the germline V gene. The CDR3 here is CSVPGPHGNTIYF. The CDR3 region has the DNA TGCAGCGTCCCGGGACCCCATGGAAACACCATATATTTT. Using reference TRBV29-1 and TRBJ1-3 for the parts outside the CDR3, the full variable domain is SAVISQKPSRDICQRGTSLTIQCQVDSQVTMMFWYRQQPGQSLTLIATANQGSEATYESGFVIDKFPISRPNLTFSTLTVSNMSPEDSSIYLCSVPGPHGNTIYFGEGSWLTVV.

The rearrangement links TRBV11-3 to TRBJ2-2; no clear D gene. Trimming removed 1 base from V and 0 bases from J, with 9 bases in between. Germline CDR1 is SGHNT and CDR2 is YENEEA. This CDR3 is 16 amino acids long. CDR3 bases: TGTGCCAGCAGCTTAGGACGGCGAACGAACACCGGGGAGCTGTTTTTT. It yields the protein CASSLGRRTNTGELFF.

This chain uses TRBV4-3 with TRBJ2-6; no definite D call. CDR3 length: 16 residues. Germline V CDR1 and CDR2: LGHNA, YSLEER. V was cut by 1 base and J by 0 bases, with 7 bases left in between. The CDR3 here is CASSQGASSGANVLTF. CDR3 coding DNA: TGCGCCAGCAGCCAAGGTGCGAGCTCTGGGGCCAACGTCCTGACTTTC.

The chain combines TRBV30 with TRBJ1-2, with D perhaps matching TRBD1 (6 bases). With 1 base removed from V and 8 bases from J, the gap between germline ends came to 14 bases. The CDR3 covers 13 residues. Germline CDR1 reads GTSNPN; CDR2 reads SVGIG (reference sequence). CDR3 DNA: TGTGCCTGGAGTGGCGCAGGGGTCGGCGGCTACACCTTC. This sequence encodes CAWSGAGVGGYTF. The full variable domain, with the rest looked up from reference TRBV30 and TRBJ1-2, is SQTIHQWPATLVQPVGSPLSLECTVEGTSNPNLYWYRQAAGRGLQLLFYSVGIGQISSEVPQNLSASRPQDRQFILSSKKLLLSDSGFYLCAWSGAGVGGYTFGSGTRLTVV.

The chain employs TRBV5-1 and TRBJ1-2; tentative D call: TRBD1 (5 bases). The V end lost 3 bases, the J end lost 6 bases, and 9 bases lay between the germline ends. In germline, CDR1 is SGHRS, CDR2 YFSETQ. The CDR3 extends over 12 amino acids. CDR3 loop: CASSYQGDGYTF. The CDR3 DNA follows: TGCGCCAGCAGCTATCAAGGGGATGGCTACACCTTC.

The rearrangement links TRBV27 to TRBJ1-2; 7 positions agree with TRBD1. The CDR3 has 13 amino acids. Losses at the gene ends were 8 bases for V and 7 bases for J; bases not matched to a gene: 10. Germline V CDR1 and CDR2: MNHEY, SMNVEV (reference sequence). CDR3: CASGPGGRGGYTF. The CDR3 coding sequence is TGTGCCAGCGGACCAGGGGGGCGGGGTGGCTACACCTTC.

V gene TRBV30 combines with J gene TRBJ1-5; 7 bases match TRBD1. The CDR3 is 14 amino acids. Trimming cost V 2 bases and J 8 bases; bases outside gene matches: 9. CDR1 GTSNPN and CDR2 SVGIG come from the germline V gene (reference sequence). In DNA, the CDR3 is TGTGCCTGGAGTCGAGACAGGGCTTCGGAGCCCCAGCATTTT. Its protein is CAWSRDRASEPQHF. The full variable domain, in which reference TRBV30 and TRBJ1-5 provide the parts outside the CDR3, is SQTIHQWPATLVQPVGSPLSLECTVEGTSNPNLYWYRQAAGRGLQLLFYSVGIGQISSEVPQNLSASRPQDRQFILSSKKLLLSDSGFYLCAWSRDRASEPQHFGDGTRLSIL.

This clone was observed a handful of times. The CDR3 is CASSPRQGTESPLHF. CDR3 nucleotide sequence: TGTGCCAGCAGCCCTCGCCAGGGTACGGAATCACCCCTCCACTTT. The chain carries TRBV9 and TRBJ1-6, with D perhaps matching TRBD1 (5 bases). Germline lookup yields CDR1 SGDLS and CDR2 YYNGEE. Between the trimmed V and J ends, which lost 4 bases and 10 bases, there was a span of 18 bases. This CDR3 contains 15 residues.